The T cell receptor beta chain under discussion was sequenced for a study of cytomegalovirus exposure and HLA in healthy donors. The CDR3 covers 15 residues. CDR1 and CDR2 from the germline V gene are SGHRS and YFSETQ. Trimming left V 4 bases short and J 5 bases short, with 18 bases between. This PCR relied on a set of 60 Vbeta primers and 13 Jbeta primers. Using immunoSEQ multiplex PCR, the repertoire was profiled, and TCRdb retains in-frame clones only, with some absent. The table records about 140,000 clones, roughly 75% of them present only once. Nominally healthy donors provided the samples, though records likely missed some immune exposures.

The genes are TRBV5-1 and TRBJ2-5; tentative D call: TRBD1 (6 bases). The specimen was PBMCs. This sequence originates from a female donor in good health and CMV-seronegative. The DNA of the CDR3 is TGCGCCAGCAGCCTGGACTGGACAGTAGGGGAGACCCAGTACTTC. Translating it yields CASSLDWTVGETQYF.